The rows below give T cell receptor beta chains drawn from one sample of a study of CD4 T cells in relation to SARS-CoV-2 and coronaviruses. These receptors lack a known antigen. Profiling relied on immunoSEQ multiplex PCR, and the TCRdb table lists in-frame clones only, not all of them. Here the sample spans some 29,000 clones, about 70% being singletons. Source material: CD4+ T cells from PBMCs, cultured in vitro. Source of these receptors: a human donor in good health. Each CDR3 is given with its conserved first and last residue. The D gene is left open where the match is weak. Clone size, where shown, is once, few, many, or a class for clones that have expanded.

TRBD2	TRBV19	TRBJ2-3	.	CATTGGPSGRRTDTQYF	TGTGCCACTACTGGGGGGCCTAGCGGGAGGCGTACAGATACGCAGTATTTT
.	TRBV19	TRBJ1-5	few	CASTDGGAGQPQHF	TGTGCCAGTACCGACGGGGGGGCCGGGCAGCCCCAGCATTTT
TRBD2	TRBV18	TRBJ2-3	few	CASSASGPADTQYF	TGTGCCAGCTCTGCTAGCGGCCCCGCTGATACGCAGTATTTT
.	TRBV29-1	TRBJ1-4	.	CSVEKSEKLFF	TGCAGCGTTGAAAAGAGTGAAAAACTGTTTTTT
TRBD2	TRBV7-2	TRBJ2-1	once	CASSPDSGGAREQFF	TGTGCCAGCAGCCCCGATAGCGGGGGGGCACGAGAGCAGTTCTTC
.	TRBV7-8	TRBJ2-7	once	CASSFRTGHEQYF	TGTGCCAGCAGCTTTAGGACCGGCCACGAGCAGTACTTC
TRBD1	TRBV6-2/TRBV6-3	TRBJ2-5	.	CASSLFGTGGGETQYF	TGTGCCAGCAGTCTGTTCGGGACAGGGGGAGGAGAGACCCAGTACTTC
TRBD2	TRBV3-1/TRBV3-2	TRBJ2-3	.	CASSQEASGGSTQYF	TGTGCCAGCAGCCAAGAGGCTAGCGGGGGCTCTACGCAGTATTTT
.	TRBV18	TRBJ1-1	.	CASSPLLTGNTEAFF	TGTGCCAGCTCACCGTTATTGACAGGGAACACTGAAGCTTTCTTT
.	TRBV19	TRBJ2-2	.	CASSTQGRTGELFF	TGTGCCAGTAGTACCCAGGGGAGGACCGGGGAGCTGTTTTTT
TRBD1	TRBV7-9	TRBJ2-1	.	CASSSPRGSDEQFF	TGTGCCAGCAGCTCCCCCAGGGGGAGCGATGAGCAGTTCTTC
.	TRBV19	TRBJ1-1	.	CASSIFGRSTEAFF	TGTGCCAGTAGTATATTCGGGAGGAGCACTGAAGCTTTCTTT
TRBD2	TRBV7-9	TRBJ2-5	.	CASSLGAGGVLETQYF	TGTGCCAGCAGCTTAGGCGCGGGGGGCGTTTTAGAGACCCAGTACTTC
TRBD1	TRBV3-1/TRBV3-2	TRBJ1-1	few	CASSLSPGQGEAFF	TGTGCCAGCAGCCTTTCGCCGGGACAGGGTGAAGCTTTCTTT
TRBD1	TRBV19	TRBJ1-1	.	CASSPGQGANTEAFF	TGTGCCAGTAGTCCAGGGCAGGGGGCGAACACTGAAGCTTTCTTT
.	TRBV2	TRBJ2-5	.	CASQGVGETQYF	TGTGCCAGCCAGGGCGTGGGCGAGACCCAGTACTTC
TRBD1	TRBV18	TRBJ2-7	.	CASSPPTGGGSYEQYF	TGTGCCAGCTCACCACCCACAGGGGGCGGCTCCTACGAGCAGTACTTC
TRBD1	TRBV7-2	TRBJ1-1	.	CASSFAGGRNTEAFF	TGTGCCAGCAGCTTCGCAGGGGGCAGGAACACTGAAGCTTTCTTT
.	TRBV21-1	TRBJ1-6	.	CASSKVNRSYNSPLHF	TGTGCCAGCAGCAAAGTAAACCGATCCTATAATTCACCCCTCCACTTT
TRBD2	TRBV3-1/TRBV3-2	TRBJ2-1	.	CASSQSGVSNEQFF	TGTGCCAGCAGCCAAAGCGGGGTTTCAAATGAGCAGTTCTTC
TRBD1	TRBV2	TRBJ2-5	once	CASSRDRRGETQYF	TGTGCCAGCAGTCGGGACAGGCGAGGAGAGACCCAGTACTTC
TRBD2	TRBV5-1	TRBJ2-3	few	CASSQGLAGGTDTQYF	TGCGCCAGCAGCCAGGGACTAGCGGGGGGCACAGATACGCAGTATTTT
TRBD1	TRBV30	TRBJ1-5	.	CAWSTTGVNQPQHF	TGTGCCTGGAGTACAACAGGGGTCAATCAGCCCCAGCATTTT